Each of the 20 T cell receptor beta chains below was sequenced from the same sample in a study of shared clonotypes between healthy human individuals (dated by TCRdb to about 2020). CD8 naive samples were CD45RO-negative cells positively selected for CCR7, giving a CD45RA+CCR7+ population that excluded TemRA cells. The protocol used for the library was the immunoSEQ multiplex PCR assay. TCRdb's version of the immuneACCESS table is confined to in-frame rearrangements and falls short of the full clone set. An unresolved V gene accounts for under half of the shortfall where checked; the remainder is of unknown origin. The sample records hundreds of thousands of clones, about 96% of which are singletons. Less than 0.25% of the sample is held by the ten biggest clonotypes. The material sequenced was naive CD8+ T cells sorted from blood. Sample cell subset or site, as interpreted from the label and publication: CD45RA+CCR7+. The receptors stem from a man aged 30 to 39 in good health.

The chain carries TRBV6-1 and TRBJ2-7, with D perhaps TRBD1 or TRBD2 (5 bases each). Trimming took 4 bases from V and 2 from J, leaving 15 bases between them. Germline-derived CDR1 and CDR2 are MNHNS and SASEGT. The CDR3 contains 15 residues. The CDR3 DNA reads TGTGCCAGCAGTGTATCAGGGACCGAGACCTACGAGCAGTACTTC. It is translated as CASSVSGTETYEQYF.

The chain combines TRBV7-2 with TRBJ1-1; D ambiguous. V was pared by 8 bases and J by 3 bases, with 16 bases between. The CDR3 covers 14 residues. CDR1 SGHTA and CDR2 FQGNSA come from the germline V gene. CDR3 amino acids: CASYIPGKYTEAFF. As DNA, the CDR3 is TGTGCCAGCTATATACCGGGAAAATACACTGAAGCTTTCTTT. Full variable domain (rest looked up from reference TRBV7-2 and TRBJ1-1): GAGVSQSPSNKVTEKGKDVELRCDPISGHTALYWYRQSLGQGLEFLIYFQGNSAPDKSGLPSDRFSAERTGGSVSTLTIQRTQQEDSAVYLCASYIPGKYTEAFFGQGTRLTVV.

The chain couples TRBV6-5 to TRBJ2-7, with 9 bases aligning to TRBD1. The germline CDR1 and CDR2 sequences are MNHEY and SVGAGI. The CDR3 is 12 amino acids. Trimming removed 6 bases from V and 5 bases from J; junction bases left unmatched: 2. The DNA of the CDR3 is TGTGCCAGCAGCAGGACAGGGGACGAGCAGTACTTC. Translating gives CASSRTGDEQYF.

The CDR3, as DNA: TGTGCCAGCAGTCCGGGTTCGGGGACAGATACGCAGTATTTT. Translating gives CASSPGSGTDTQYF. V is TRBV27 and J is TRBJ2-3; D is perhaps TRBD2 (5 bases). The CDR3 runs to 14 residues. V shed 5 bases and J shed 3 bases, with 12 bases lying between them. Per the germline V gene, CDR1 is MNHEY and CDR2 is SMNVEV (reference sequence).

The chain uses TRBV13 and TRBJ2-1, with TRBD2 identical over 8 bases. This CDR3 contains 16 residues. V lost 5 bases and J lost 9; bases outside the gene matches: 15. Per germline, CDR1 PRHDT and CDR2 FYEKMQ (reference sequence). CDR3 sequence (DNA): TGTGCCAGCAGCCCACGGAGAAGCGGGAGCCTCGGTGAGCAGTTCTTC. Its translation is CASSPRRSGSLGEQFF.

This clone was observed a single time. The V gene is TRBV29-1, the J gene TRBJ2-1, with D unclear. Germline V gene data show CDR1 as SQVTM and CDR2 as ANQGSEA. The CDR3 is 13 residues long. V lost 6 bases and J 5 bases, leaving 14 bases between the germline ends. CDR3 DNA sequence: TGCAGCGTGCCTACGGAGTCTCACAATGAGCAGTTCTTC. Protein product: CSVPTESHNEQFF.

V usage is TRBV12-2 and J usage is TRBJ1-5. TRBV12-2 is labeled a pseudogene. This CDR3 is built from 15 residues. The CDR3 bases are TGTGCAAGTCGCTTCATGGCAGGGGGGGATCAGCCCCAGCATTTT. It yields the protein CASRFMAGGDQPQHF.

V usage is TRBV6-1 and J usage is TRBJ2-7, with 13 bases aligning to TRBD2. This CDR3 is 19 amino acids long. From germline, CDR1 is MNHNS and CDR2 SASEGT. The trim removed 1 base at V and 4 bases at J, leaving 13 bases unmatched. The CDR3 reads CASSEVEAGWTSGSYEQYF. In DNA form, the CDR3 reads TGTGCCAGCAGTGAAGTCGAAGCTGGGTGGACTAGCGGGAGTTACGAGCAGTACTTC.

The chain has TRBV7-2 and TRBJ2-1; no clear D gene. The CDR3 is 13 residues long. From germline, CDR1 is SGHTA and CDR2 FQGNSA. Trimming cost V 3 bases and J 6 bases, with 9 bases left between them. In DNA, the CDR3 is TGTGCCAGCAGCTTCTCGGTGAGCAATGAGCAGTTCTTC. This translates into CASSFSVSNEQFF.

The chain uses TRBV5-1 and TRBJ2-7; D remains ambiguous. This CDR3 contains 14 residues. The germline V gene has CDR1 SGHRS and CDR2 YFSETQ. V was shortened by 2 bases and J by 1 base, with 10 bases between the two germline ends. This CDR3 reads CASSLGTRSYEQYF. The CDR3 DNA reads as TGCGCCAGCAGCTTAGGTACGAGATCCTACGAGCAGTACTTC.

The chain couples TRBV2 to TRBJ2-1; no reliable D call. Germline V gives CDR1 SNHLY, CDR2 FYNNEI. The CDR3 runs to 14 residues. The germline V and J ends were trimmed by 10 bases and 5 bases, with 18 bases remaining between them. The CDR3: CATYPGLRNNEQFF. The CDR3 DNA reads TGTGCCACCTATCCGGGCTTGAGGAACAATGAGCAGTTCTTC.

V and J are TRBV29-1 and TRBJ2-1; D tentatively reads TRBD1 or TRBD2 (6 bases each). This CDR3 is built from 16 residues. CDR1 is SQVTM, CDR2 ANQGSEA, per germline. With 5 bases removed from V and 6 bases from J, the gap between germline ends came to 23 bases. The CDR3, as DNA: TGCAGCGTTTTTTTCCTAGGGGGGCGCTTTCTCAATGAGCAGTTCTTC. Amino acid sequence: CSVFFLGGRFLNEQFF.

This clone was seen just once. The chain combines TRBV9 with TRBJ2-2, with 7 nucleotides matching TRBD2. Per germline, CDR1 SGDLS and CDR2 YYNGEE. V shed 2 bases, J shed 4 bases, and the junction held 14 bases outside the gene matches. CDR3 size: 18 residues. In nucleotides, the CDR3 is TGTGCCAGCAGCGTGTCGAGGGAGGGCAGGAGGATCACCGGGGAGCTGTTTTTT. It yields the protein CASSVSREGRRITGELFF.

V is TRBV27 and J is TRBJ2-7, with D tentatively TRBD1 (6 bases). The CDR3 length is 13 residues. From germline, CDR1 is MNHEY and CDR2 SMNVEV (reference sequence). V was shortened by 10 bases and J by 4 bases, with 17 bases between the two germline ends. The CDR3 here is CATSPGHTYEQYF. The CDR3 DNA sequence: TGTGCCACCTCTCCGGGACACACTTACGAGCAGTACTTC.

This clone showed up just once. The rearrangement links TRBV18 to TRBJ2-1; D remains ambiguous. This CDR3 has 14 amino acids. Germline CDR1 is KGHSH and CDR2 is LQKENI. With 2 bases removed from V and 5 bases from J, the gap between germline ends came to 10 bases. DNA for the CDR3: TGTGCCAGCTCACCATGGGGAAGGGACAATGAGCAGTTCTTC. Translating it yields CASSPWGRDNEQFF.

This clone showed up just once. The chain carries TRBV6-5 and TRBJ2-7; D perhaps matches TRBD1 (5 bases). Per germline, CDR1 MNHEY and CDR2 SVGAGI. This CDR3 comprises 16 residues. V lost 0 bases and J 4 bases, leaving 16 bases between the germline ends. In DNA form, the CDR3 reads TGTGCCAGCAGTTACTCGATGCGACAGTCGTTTTACGAGCAGTACTTC. This translates into CASSYSMRQSFYEQYF.

J is TRBJ2-4 and V is TRBV5-4, with D possibly TRBD2 on 5 matching bases. Trimming removed 6 bases from V and 0 bases from J, with 13 bases in between. Germline-derived CDR1 and CDR2 are SGHNT and YYREEE (reference sequence). This CDR3 has 15 residues. CDR3 sequence reads: CASTPSGVAKNIQYF. CDR3 bases: TGTGCCAGCACCCCTTCCGGGGTAGCCAAAAACATTCAGTACTTC.

The chain uses TRBV28 and TRBJ1-1; 7 bases fit TRBD1. CDR3 length equals 14 residues. CDR1 is MDHEN and CDR2 is SYDVKM in the germline V gene. The V segment lost 3 bases and the J segment 5 bases; nucleotides outside the gene matches: 6. CDR3 region: CASSLTGIRTEAFF. In DNA, the CDR3 is TGTGCCAGCAGTTTGACAGGGATACGAACTGAAGCTTTCTTT.

The chain has TRBV7-9 and TRBJ1-4; D remains unclear. This CDR3 spans 14 amino acids. Germline CDR1 reads SEHNR; CDR2 reads FQNEAQ (reference sequence). V lost 0 bases, J lost 8 bases, and 10 bases lay in between. The CDR3 nucleotides read TGTGCCAGCAGCTTAGCGGGCGAGAAAGAAAAACTGTTTTTT. Its protein product is CASSLAGEKEKLFF.

This chain links TRBV19 with TRBJ2-3; D uncertain. Looked up from germline, CDR1 is LNHDA and CDR2 is SQIVND (reference sequence). CDR3 length: 14 amino acids. V was clipped by 2 bases and J by 4 bases, with 10 bases between them. The CDR3 bases are TGTGCCAGTAGTATATCGGTGTCCCCAGATACGCAGTATTTT. Its protein is CASSISVSPDTQYF.